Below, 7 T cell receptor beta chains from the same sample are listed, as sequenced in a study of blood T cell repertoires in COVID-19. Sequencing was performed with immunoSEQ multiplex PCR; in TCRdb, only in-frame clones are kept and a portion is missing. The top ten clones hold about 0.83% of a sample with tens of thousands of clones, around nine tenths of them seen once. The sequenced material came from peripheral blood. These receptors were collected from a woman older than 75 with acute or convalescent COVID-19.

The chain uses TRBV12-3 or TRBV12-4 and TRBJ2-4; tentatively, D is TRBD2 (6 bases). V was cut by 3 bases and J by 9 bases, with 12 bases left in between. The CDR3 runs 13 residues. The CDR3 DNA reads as TGTGCCAGCAGTTTTGGAGACGGGGGCATTCAGTACTTC. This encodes CASSFGDGGIQYF.

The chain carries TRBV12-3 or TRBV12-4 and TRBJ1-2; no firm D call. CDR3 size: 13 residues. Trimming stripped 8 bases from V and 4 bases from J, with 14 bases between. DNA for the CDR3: TGTGCCAGCCTTAGTACCGCAAGCTATGGCTACACCTTC. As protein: CASLSTASYGYTF.

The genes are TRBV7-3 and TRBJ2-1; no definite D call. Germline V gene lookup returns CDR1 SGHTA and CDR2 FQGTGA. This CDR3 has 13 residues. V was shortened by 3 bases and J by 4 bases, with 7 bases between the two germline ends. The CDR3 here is CASSFGGYNEQFF. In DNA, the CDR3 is TGTGCCAGCAGCTTCGGCGGTTACAATGAGCAGTTCTTC.

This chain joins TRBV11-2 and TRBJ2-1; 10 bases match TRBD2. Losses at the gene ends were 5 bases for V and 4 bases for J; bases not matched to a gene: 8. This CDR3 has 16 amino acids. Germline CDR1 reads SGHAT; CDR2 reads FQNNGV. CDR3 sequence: CASSQMGLAKYNEQFF. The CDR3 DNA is TGTGCCAGCAGCCAGATGGGACTAGCGAAATACAATGAGCAGTTCTTC.

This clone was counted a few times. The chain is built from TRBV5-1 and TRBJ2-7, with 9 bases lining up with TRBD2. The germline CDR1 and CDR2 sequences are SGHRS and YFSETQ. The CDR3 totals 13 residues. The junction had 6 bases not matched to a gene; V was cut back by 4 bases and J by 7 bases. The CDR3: CASSGGTSSEQYF. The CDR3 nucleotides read TGCGCCAGCAGCGGAGGGACTAGCTCGGAGCAGTACTTC.

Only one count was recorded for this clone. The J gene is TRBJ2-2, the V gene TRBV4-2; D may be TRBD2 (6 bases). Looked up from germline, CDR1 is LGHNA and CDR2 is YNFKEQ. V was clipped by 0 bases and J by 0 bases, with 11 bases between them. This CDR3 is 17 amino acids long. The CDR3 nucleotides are TGTGCCAGCAGCCAAGACATGACGGGGGCGAACACCGGGGAGCTGTTTTTT. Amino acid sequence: CASSQDMTGANTGELFF.

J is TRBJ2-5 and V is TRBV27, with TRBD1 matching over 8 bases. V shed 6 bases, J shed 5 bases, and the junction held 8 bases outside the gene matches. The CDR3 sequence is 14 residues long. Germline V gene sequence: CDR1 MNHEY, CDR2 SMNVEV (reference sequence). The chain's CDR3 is CASRTGQGRETQYF. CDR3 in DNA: TGTGCCAGCAGGACTGGACAGGGTCGCGAGACCCAGTACTTC.